This T cell receptor (beta chain) was retrieved from a study of blood T cells in healthy people across ages. General study results and limits: TCR beta diversity per million T cells fell roughly linearly with age.

A note on this clonotype: Its cognate antigen is unknown.

Together with a sample-barcoded 5' primer, a J-beta primer mix was included in a second PCR lasting roughly 6 to 12 cycles. TCRdb recomputed calls from the 5' RACE reads with MiXCR, one row per CDR3 protein. Seen here are around 1,700,000 distinct CDR3 sequences, approximately 30% observed once, and the top ten hold 7.7%. The CDR3 is 15 residues long. The ends were cut back, 0 bases at V and 5 bases at J, with 14 bases in the middle. CDR1 MNHEY and CDR2 SVGAGI come from the germline V gene. The gene calls are TRBV6-5 and TRBJ2-7, with D perhaps TRBD2 (5 bases). The TCR was taken from a woman aged 25-40 years in good health. Sequenced material: blood. CDR3 sequence: CASSYSFGDYDEQYF. CDR3 DNA sequence: TGTGCCAGCAGTTACTCGTTCGGCGACTACGACGAGCAGTACTTC.